The 28 T cell receptor beta chains given below trace back to one sample, sequenced in a study of blood T cell repertoires in COVID-19. Assay: immunoSEQ multiplex PCR; the TCRdb copy retains only in-frame clones and omits some. The repertoire consists of fewer than 200,000 clones, with more than 65% occurring once and the leading ten covering around 15%. Sequencing was done on a sample of PBMCs or T cells enriched from blood (not recorded which). These receptor sequences come from a man in his fifties who had recovered from COVID-19.

This sequence joins TRBV30 and TRBJ1-3, with D perhaps matching TRBD1 (6 bases). The CDR3 has 13 amino acids. Per germline, CDR1 GTSNPN and CDR2 SVGIG (reference sequence). V lost 5 bases and J lost 5, with 13 bases in between. CDR3 loop: CAWGGQGRNTIYF. The CDR3, as DNA: TGTGCCTGGGGGGGGCAGGGTCGAAACACCATATATTTT.

The genes are TRBV5-1 and TRBJ2-1; 9 positions agree with TRBD2. The CDR3 totals 16 residues. From germline, CDR1 is SGHRS and CDR2 YFSETQ. Trimming at V came to 4 bases and at J to 7 bases, leaving 12 bases not matched to a gene. The chain's CDR3 is CASSPRKEAGGNEQFF. In nucleotides, the CDR3 is TGCGCCAGCAGCCCGAGGAAGGAAGCGGGGGGTAATGAGCAGTTCTTC.

The V call is TRBV9, the J call TRBJ1-5, with 7 bases fitting TRBD1. This CDR3 spans 15 amino acids. In germline, CDR1 is SGDLS, CDR2 YYNGEE. After removal of 4 bases from V and 5 bases from J, the junction contained 9 bases not matched to a gene. CDR3 in amino acids: CASSPHRGRDQPQHF. CDR3 sequence (DNA): TGTGCCAGCAGCCCACACAGGGGTAGAGATCAGCCCCAGCATTTT.

The V gene is TRBV5-1, the J gene TRBJ2-2; D gene unclear. Trimming pared 2 bases from V and 1 base from J, leaving 9 bases between. Per the germline V gene, CDR1 is SGHRS and CDR2 is YFSETQ. CDR3 length equals 15 residues. The CDR3 DNA reads as TGCGCCAGCAGCTTCCGTAGAAGGAACACCGGGGAGCTGTTTTTT. Encoded protein: CASSFRRRNTGELFF.

The V gene is TRBV4-2, the J gene TRBJ2-6; no reliable D call. Trimming removed 6 bases at V and 0 bases at J, with 12 bases between. Germline CDR1 is LGHNA and CDR2 is YNFKEQ. The CDR3 totals 16 residues. CDR3 in DNA: TGTGCCAGCAGAGACCAGGTCCGCTCTGGGGCCAACGTCCTGACTTTC. It codes for CASRDQVRSGANVLTF.

This rearrangement joins TRBV19 to TRBJ1-3, with D hard to call. The CDR3 has 14 amino acids. Between the trimmed V and J ends, which lost 7 bases and 0 bases, there was a span of 10 bases. The V gene's germline CDR1 is LNHDA and CDR2 SQIVND (reference sequence). The CDR3 sequence is CASNPAVSGNTIYF. The CDR3 nucleotides read TGTGCCAGTAATCCTGCGGTCTCTGGAAACACCATATATTTT.

The chain joins TRBV29-1 to TRBJ2-7; 8 bases match TRBD1. The V and J ends lost 4 bases and 5 bases, in that order; junction bases with no gene match: 7. Per germline, CDR1 SQVTM and CDR2 ANQGSEA. This CDR3 comprises 13 residues. CDR3 region: CSVVRQGAHEQYF. The CDR3 coding sequence is TGCAGCGTTGTGCGTCAGGGGGCTCACGAGCAGTACTTC.

By sample fraction, this clone is medium-sized (0.01 to 0.1%). The CDR3 spells CASSQDVRMNTEAFF. The CDR3 bases are TGCGCCAGCAGCCAAGATGTGCGGATGAACACTGAAGCTTTCTTT. The chain is built from TRBV4-1 and TRBJ1-1, with D uncertain. This CDR3 spans 15 amino acids. The germline gives CDR1 MGHRA, CDR2 YSYEKL. The V end lost 0 bases, the J end lost 0 bases, and 8 bases lay between the germline ends.

The rearrangement uses TRBV4-1 and TRBJ2-7; tentative D call: TRBD2 (6 bases). Germline-derived CDR1 and CDR2 are MGHRA and YSYEKL. The CDR3 is made up of 14 amino acids. Trimming stripped 3 bases from V and 6 bases from J, with 15 bases between. The CDR3 coding sequence is TGCGCCAGCAGCCAGACACTCCGGGACTTCGAGCAGTACTTC. Translated: CASSQTLRDFEQYF.

This clone was observed a few times. The chain employs TRBV5-5 and TRBJ1-5; the match to TRBD1 covers 7 bases. Unmatched junction bases numbered 13, after V lost 5 bases and J lost 8 bases. CDR3 length: 15 residues. CDR1 is SGHKS and CDR2 is YYEKEE in the germline V gene (reference sequence). The CDR3: CASRTGTADWEPQHF. The CDR3 nucleotides are TGTGCCAGCAGAACAGGGACAGCCGATTGGGAGCCCCAGCATTTT.

The genes are TRBV29-1 and TRBJ2-3; 7 nucleotides match TRBD2. Germline lookup yields CDR1 SQVTM and CDR2 ANQGSEA. The CDR3 contains 13 residues. The trim removed 4 bases at V and 2 bases at J, leaving 3 bases unmatched. Here the CDR3 reads CSVGGGATDTQYF. For the CDR3, the DNA is TGCAGCGTTGGCGGGGGAGCCACAGATACGCAGTATTTT.

V is TRBV29-1 and J is TRBJ1-1; TRBD1 agrees at 7 bases. V shed 8 bases and J 5 bases; nucleotides not matched to a gene: 8. The CDR3 is 12 amino acids. Germline V gene data show CDR1 as SQVTM and CDR2 as ANQGSEA. This CDR3 is CSTVQGNTEAFF. CDR3 nucleotides: TGCAGCACCGTACAGGGGAATACTGAAGCTTTCTTT.

The chain recombines TRBV18 with TRBJ1-1, with D possibly matching TRBD1 (5 bases). V lost 3 bases and J lost 5, with 25 bases in between. The CDR3 extends over 18 amino acids. In germline, CDR1 is KGHSH, CDR2 LQKENI. The CDR3 spells CASSPKAGHYRPETEAFF. The CDR3 coding sequence is TGTGCCAGCTCACCCAAGGCAGGGCACTATAGACCCGAGACTGAAGCTTTCTTT.

The chain is built from TRBV18 and TRBJ1-5, with D perhaps matching TRBD1 (5 bases). The CDR3 length is 13 residues. The V and J ends lost 2 bases and 4 bases respectively, with 6 bases between them. Germline V CDR1 and CDR2: KGHSH, LQKENI. The DNA for the CDR3 is TGTGCCAGCTCACCATCAGGGAATCAGCCCCAGCATTTT. Its protein product is CASSPSGNQPQHF.

V is TRBV7-6 and J is TRBJ1-6; TRBD1 matches at 9 bases. V trimming: 5 bases; J trimming: 0 bases; junction bases outside the gene matches: 5. CDR1 SGHVS and CDR2 FNYEAQ come from the germline V gene. This CDR3 spans 17 amino acids. This CDR3 is CASSRTTGGSYNSPLHF. CDR3 sequence (DNA): TGTGCCAGCAGCCGTACGACAGGGGGCTCCTATAATTCACCCCTCCACTTT.

This clone has a single count. The chain joins TRBV16 to TRBJ2-5, with 9 positions matching TRBD2. Germline V CDR1 and CDR2: KGHSY, FQNENV. J lost 4 bases, V lost 4 bases, and 13 bases had no gene match. The CDR3 has 17 amino acids. The CDR3, as DNA: TGTGCCAGCAGCCCCCCCGGGCGGGGGGGGTCACTAGAGACCCAGTACTTC. Its protein is CASSPPGRGGSLETQYF.

The CDR3 spells CASSQGVAGAGTGKDGYTF. DNA of the CDR3: TGCGCCAGCAGCCAAGGGGTCGCAGGGGCCGGGACAGGGAAGGATGGCTACACCTTC. The V call is TRBV4-1, the J call TRBJ1-2; 9 bases map to TRBD1. Germline-derived CDR1 and CDR2 are MGHRA and YSYEKL. This CDR3 spans 19 amino acids. With 1 base clipped from V and 6 bases from J, the junction kept 18 bases outside the gene matches.

CDR3 bases: TGTGCCAGTAGGGCAGGGCGAGCTAATCAGCCCCAGCATTTT. Translation: CASRAGRANQPQHF. The V and J genes are TRBV19 and TRBJ1-5; weak D call: TRBD1 (5 bases). The CDR3 contains 14 residues. Germline V gene lookup returns CDR1 LNHDA and CDR2 SQIVND (reference sequence). Trimming took off 6 bases at V and 4 bases at J, with 13 bases between the two ends.

The rearrangement links TRBV7-9 to TRBJ1-4, with a possible D match to TRBD1 (5 bases). In germline, CDR1 is SEHNR, CDR2 FQNEAQ (reference sequence). V was clipped by 5 bases and J by 0 bases, with 13 bases between them. The CDR3 contains 16 residues. CDR3 sequence: CASSVGTGATNEKLFF. DNA of the CDR3: TGTGCCAGCAGCGTCGGGACGGGAGCAACTAATGAAAAACTGTTTTTT.

V and J are TRBV14 and TRBJ2-2, with D possibly matching TRBD1 (6 bases). In germline, CDR1 is SGHDN, CDR2 FVKESK. The CDR3 extends over 16 amino acids. The germline V and J ends were trimmed by 5 bases and 4 bases, with 17 bases remaining between them. CDR3 sequence reads: CASSDNDRILTGELFF. The CDR3 region has the DNA TGTGCCAGCAGCGACAACGACAGGATCCTCACCGGGGAGCTGTTTTTT. The full variable domain, completed using reference TRBV14 and TRBJ2-2, is EAGVTQFPSHSVIEKGQTVTLRCDPISGHDNLYWYRRVMGKEIKFLLHFVKESKQDESGMPNNRFLAERTGGTYSTLKVQPAELEDSGVYFCASSDNDRILTGELFFGEGSRLTVL.

The rearrangement uses TRBV30 and TRBJ1-3; D is unresolved. The germline gives CDR1 GTSNPN, CDR2 SVGIG (reference sequence). Trimming stripped 3 bases from V and 0 bases from J, with 6 bases between. The CDR3 runs to 13 residues. The CDR3 DNA sequence: TGTGCCTGGAGCCCGAGCTCTGGAAACACCATATATTTT. The encoded protein is CAWSPSSGNTIYF.

The V call is TRBV5-1, the J call TRBJ1-5; 7 nucleotides match TRBD1. Germline-derived CDR1 and CDR2 are SGHRS and YFSETQ. The ends lost 0 bases at V and 8 bases at J; junction bases unmatched: 8. The CDR3 contains 15 residues. In DNA, the CDR3 is TGCGCCAGCAGCTTGGGACTGACAGGGAGTGAGCCCCAGCATTTT. It encodes CASSLGLTGSEPQHF.

The chain uses TRBV11-2 and TRBJ2-6; D is unresolved. V was trimmed by 1 base and J by 0 bases, leaving 7 bases between them. The CDR3 runs to 16 residues. From germline, CDR1 is SGHAT and CDR2 FQNNGV. CDR3 residues: CASSLVGFSGANVLTF. The CDR3 coding sequence is TGTGCCAGCAGCTTAGTCGGGTTCTCTGGGGCCAACGTCCTGACTTTC.

The chain couples TRBV28 to TRBJ1-1; possible D gene TRBD1, 6 bases. V lost 5 bases and J 11 bases, leaving 21 bases between the germline ends. The CDR3 extends over 14 amino acids. CDR1 MDHEN and CDR2 SYDVKM come from the germline V gene. CDR3: CASSPASQGSPAFF. The CDR3, as DNA: TGTGCCAGCAGTCCGGCCTCCCAGGGGTCCCCCGCTTTCTTT.

As DNA, the CDR3 is TGTGCCAGCAGTTATTCTAGGGACAGGATTCCCTACGAGCAGTACTTC. This gives the protein CASSYSRDRIPYEQYF. This sequence joins TRBV6-5 and TRBJ2-7, with 8 bases aligning to TRBD1. Germline CDR1 reads MNHEY; CDR2 reads SVGAGI. CDR3 length: 16 amino acids. J lost 2 bases, V lost 3 bases, and 9 bases had no gene match.

The chain joins TRBV6-5 to TRBJ1-6; TRBD1 might be the D (5 bases). The germline gives CDR1 MNHEY, CDR2 SVGAGI. The CDR3 contains 14 residues. V lost 6 bases, J lost 1 base, and 7 bases lay in between. CDR3 residues: CASSQGSYNSPLHF. CDR3 DNA sequence: TGTGCCAGCAGCCAGGGTTCCTATAATTCACCCCTCCACTTT.

The chain links TRBV7-9 to TRBJ1-4; 7 positions agree with TRBD1. V lost 5 bases to trimming and J lost 6 bases; unmatched junction nucleotides: 9. The CDR3 loop spans 15 amino acids. The germline CDR1 and CDR2 sequences are SEHNR and FQNEAQ (reference sequence). CDR3 sequence: CASSKGQPAHEKLFF. DNA of the CDR3: TGTGCCAGCAGCAAGGGACAGCCGGCGCATGAAAAACTGTTTTTT. Looking up the rest from reference TRBV7-9 and TRBJ1-4 gives the full variable domain: DTGVSQNPRHKITKRGQNVTFRCDPISEHNRLYWYRQTLGQGPEFLTYFQNEAQLEKSRLLSDRFSAERPKGSFSTLEIQRTEQGDSAMYLCASSKGQPAHEKLFFGSGTQLSVL.

This chain uses TRBV9 with TRBJ2-2; 8 bases fit TRBD1. This CDR3 contains 16 residues. Germline-derived CDR1 and CDR2 are SGDLS and YYNGEE. V gave up 1 base and J gave up 0 bases; unmatched junction bases: 2. The CDR3 DNA reads as TGTGCCAGCAGCGTAAGACAGGGGCCGAACACCGGGGAGCTGTTTTTT. Translation gives CASSVRQGPNTGELFF.